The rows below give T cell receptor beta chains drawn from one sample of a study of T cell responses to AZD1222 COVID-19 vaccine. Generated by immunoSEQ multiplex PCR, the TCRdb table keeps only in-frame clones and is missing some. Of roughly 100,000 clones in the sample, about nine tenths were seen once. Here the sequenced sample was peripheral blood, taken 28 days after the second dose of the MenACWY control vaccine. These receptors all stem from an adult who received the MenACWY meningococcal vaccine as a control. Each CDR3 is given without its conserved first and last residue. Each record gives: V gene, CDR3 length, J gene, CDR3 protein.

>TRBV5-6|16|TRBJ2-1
ASSPKGGYRTANNEQF
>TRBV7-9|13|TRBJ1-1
ASSSVDGAGAEAF
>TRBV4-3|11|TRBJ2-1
ASSITVSNEQF
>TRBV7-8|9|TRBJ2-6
ASVGANVLT
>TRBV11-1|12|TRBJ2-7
ASSFSFRNYEQY
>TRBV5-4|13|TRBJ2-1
ASSSGLATYNEQF
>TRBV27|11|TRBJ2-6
ASSLAGANVLT
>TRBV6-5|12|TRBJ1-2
ASSYSTGNYGYT
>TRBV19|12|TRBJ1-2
ASRPHGVNYGYT
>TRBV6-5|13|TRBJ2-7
ASRRGTASSYEQY
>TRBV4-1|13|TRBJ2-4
ASSPTDGAKNIQY
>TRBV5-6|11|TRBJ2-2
ASSPTLTGELF
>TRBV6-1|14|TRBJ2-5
ASSELAGGPQETQY
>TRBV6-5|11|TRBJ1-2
ASSSTVNYGYT
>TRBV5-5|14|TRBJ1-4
ASSLAPGHQNEKLF
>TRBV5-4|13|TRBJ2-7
ASRRGTDRQHEQY
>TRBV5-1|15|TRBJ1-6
ASSLVQGQDYNSPLH
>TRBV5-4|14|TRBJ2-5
ASSSSGTSGQETQY
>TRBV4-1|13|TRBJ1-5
ASSPRDIFGQPQH
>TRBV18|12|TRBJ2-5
ASSPGQGSETQY
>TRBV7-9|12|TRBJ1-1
ASSPTPAGTEAF
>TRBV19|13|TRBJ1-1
ASSGTGRANTEAF
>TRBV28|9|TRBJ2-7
ASNRGYEQY
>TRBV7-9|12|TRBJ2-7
ASSSTGTGYEQY
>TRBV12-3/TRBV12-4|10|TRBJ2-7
ASTQGSGEQY
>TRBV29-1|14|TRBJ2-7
SVEGSPGGTGGKQY
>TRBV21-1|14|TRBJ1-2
ASSNSVLGKGYGYT
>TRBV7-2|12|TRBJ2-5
ASSLDRVVETQY
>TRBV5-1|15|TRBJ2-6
ASSLGIDLSGANVLT
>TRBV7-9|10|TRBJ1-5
ASTGGNQPQH
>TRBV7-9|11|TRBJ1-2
ASSLRVGDGYT
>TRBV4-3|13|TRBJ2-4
ASSQRGRQGNIQY
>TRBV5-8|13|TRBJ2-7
ASRGRTVGAYEQY
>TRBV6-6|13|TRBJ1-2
ASSTPSRGFYGYT
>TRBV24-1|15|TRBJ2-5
ATSDATSGGASETQY
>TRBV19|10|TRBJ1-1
ASSIRGAEAF
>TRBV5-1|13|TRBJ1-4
ASRVSAATNEKLF
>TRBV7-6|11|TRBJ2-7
ASSLASDYEQY
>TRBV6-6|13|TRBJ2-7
ASSSTDQHGGEQY
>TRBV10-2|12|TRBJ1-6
ASSVTGGGSPLH
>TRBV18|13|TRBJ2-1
ASSPPTAGGKEQF
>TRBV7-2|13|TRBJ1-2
ASSLAQDRVGGYT
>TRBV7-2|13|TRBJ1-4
ASSRSGVTNEKLF
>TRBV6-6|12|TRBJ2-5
ASSFVDSQETQY
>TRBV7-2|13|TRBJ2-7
ASSSQWTSGDEQY
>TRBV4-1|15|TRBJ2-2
ASSQDWGRVVPGELF
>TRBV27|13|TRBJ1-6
ASSPNRVLNSPLH
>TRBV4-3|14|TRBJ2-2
ASSQDLAGETGELF
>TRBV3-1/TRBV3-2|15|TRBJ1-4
ASSQEGRGPNGEKLF
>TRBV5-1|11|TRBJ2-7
ASSFQEGYEQY
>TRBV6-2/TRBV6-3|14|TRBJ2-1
ASSTLLAGAYNEQF
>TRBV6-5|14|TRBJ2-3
ASSYSGVPSTDTQY
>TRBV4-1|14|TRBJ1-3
ASSQSPGGDWNTIY